This record covers a single T cell receptor (beta chain). Its antigen remains unknown. This entry is derived from a study of early T cells in non-severe SARS-CoV-2 infection. Study-level information: Bulk RNA isolated from unsorted whole blood underwent sequencing; chains were not paired. Overall study findings and caveats: VDJdb-based matching was biased toward anti-spike CD8 responses and missed private and CD4 specificities.

Each cDNA molecule carried a unique molecular identifier. TCRdb independently ran MiXCR on the 5' RACE reads; one entry per CDR3 protein. This table holds more than 60,000 distinct CDR3 sequences, more than 10% found once. The CDR3 has 15 residues. Germline loops: CDR1 SGHVS, CDR2 FQNEAQ. Trimming removed 0 bases from V and 5 bases from J, with 14 bases in between. This clonotype was obtained from an adult who was a healthcare worker with PCR-confirmed SARS-CoV-2 infection or an uninfected control (not recorded which). The donor label of this sample is uncertain. V usage is TRBV7-8 and J usage is TRBJ2-7; possibly TRBD1 or TRBD2 for D (7 bases each). The input for sequencing was whole blood, taken at baseline. The CDR3 here is CASSLAGGGRNEQYV. The CDR3 DNA reads as TGTGCCAGCAGCTTAGCGGGAGGGGGCAGGAACGAGCAGTACGTC.